These 5 T cell receptor beta chains originate from one sample sequenced in a study of T-cell memory formation after mild COVID-19. TCRdb itself ran the 5' RACE reads through MiXCR, one entry per CDR3 protein. The repertoire holds some 450,000 distinct CDR3 sequences, about a sixth seen once, with about 22% in the top ten. Sample: PBMCs or a T cell subset sorted from them (not recorded which). The origin of the receptors is a man aged 18 to 35 who had mild COVID-19 (a few samples of this study predate the infection). Cell type and time point are not known.

This clonotype has only a few counts. The chain is built from TRBV5-5 and TRBJ1-1; D gene unclear. The germline CDR1 and CDR2 sequences are SGHKS and YYEKEE (reference sequence). The CDR3 is 17 residues long. The germline V and J ends were trimmed by 1 base and 0 bases, with 16 bases remaining between them. The CDR3 region is CASSLSTSGSLNTEAFF. CDR3 nucleotides: TGTGCCAGCAGCTTGTCCACTTCGGGGTCCTTGAACACTGAAGCTTTCTTT.

This clonotype has at least ten counts. The gene calls are TRBV10-3 and TRBJ1-2; D not resolved. The CDR3 contains 14 residues. The germline gives CDR1 ENHRY, CDR2 SYGVKD. V was clipped by 2 bases and J by 8 bases, with 15 bases between them. The CDR3: CAISETVHERGYTF. The CDR3 DNA follows: TGTGCCATCAGTGAGACGGTCCATGAAAGGGGCTACACCTTC.

This clonotype has only a few counts. This sequence joins TRBV4-3 and TRBJ2-3; 7 nucleotides match TRBD2. Germline loops: CDR1 LGHNA, CDR2 YSLEER. The CDR3 length is 18 residues. With V trimmed by 3 bases and J by 1 base, 13 bases remained unmatched. The DNA for the CDR3 is TGCGCCAGCAGCCAGAGCCCCGGACTGGGGGGGGGCACAGATACGCAGTATTTT. This sequence encodes CASSQSPGLGGGTDTQYF.

The chain has TRBV7-9 and TRBJ2-1; D unclear. CDR3 size: 13 residues. Germline CDR1 reads SEHNR; CDR2 reads FQNEAQ (reference sequence). The ends were cut back, 5 bases at V and 14 bases at J, with 19 bases in the middle. The CDR3 is CASSPRAARGEFF. The CDR3 DNA is TGTGCCAGCAGCCCTAGGGCCGCGAGAGGAGAGTTCTTC.

This clonotype occurred a few times. The chain carries TRBV18 and TRBJ1-1; D not certain. V lost 0 bases to trimming and J lost 1 base, with 6 bases between them. CDR1 and CDR2 from the germline V gene are KGHSH and LQKENI. The CDR3 is 14 residues long. CDR3 protein: CASSPPQANTEAFF. Written as DNA, the CDR3 is TGTGCCAGCTCACCACCTCAGGCGAACACTGAAGCTTTCTTT.